This is a list of T cell receptor beta chains from one sample in a study of T-cell memory formation after mild COVID-19. From the 5' RACE reads, TCRdb called clonotypes with MiXCR, one entry per CDR3 protein. Among 120,000 or so distinct CDR3 sequences listed, 16% were seen once. Sequencing was performed on PBMCs or a T cell subset sorted from them (not recorded which). Every receptor here comes from an adult woman who had mild COVID-19 (a few samples of this study predate the infection). Cell type and time point are not known. CDR3s include the opening cysteine and the closing phenylalanine or tryptophan. A D gene is named only where the DNA matches it firmly. Rows give clone size only sometimes, using once, few, many, or a class for an expanded clone.

size,D,J,V,DNA,CDR3
few,TRBD2,TRBJ2-3,TRBV12-3/TRBV12-4,TGTGCCAGCAGTCCCGGGACTAGCTTTAGGAGCACAGATACGCAGTATTTT,CASSPGTSFRSTDTQYF
few,TRBD2,TRBJ2-1,TRBV6-4,TGTGCCAGCAGTGAAGGGACTAGCGGTCTCAATGAGCAGTTCTTC,CASSEGTSGLNEQFF
few,-,TRBJ2-7,TRBV28,TGTGCCAGCAGTAGGGCGTCTTCCGAGCAGTACTTC,CASSRASSEQYF
few,TRBD2,TRBJ2-7,TRBV4-2,TGTGCCAGCAGCCAACCAGCGGGAGGGGCCTACGAGCAGTACTTC,CASSQPAGGAYEQYF
-,-,TRBJ2-7,TRBV3-1,TGTGCCAGCAGGGGGGCTCGCGACGAGCAGTACTTC,CASRGARDEQYF
few,-,TRBJ1-1,TRBV7-9,TGTGCCAGCAGCTTAGTTACTGGGAACACTGAAGCTTTCTTT,CASSLVTGNTEAFF
few,-,TRBJ2-2,TRBV12-3/TRBV12-4,TGTGCCAGCAGTTTTCGAACCGGAGCGGCCGGGGAGCTGTTTTTT,CASSFRTGAAGELFF
-,TRBD2,TRBJ2-5,TRBV5-1,TGCGCCAGCAGCTGGGGACTCAGCGGGGGGGCTTCGGAGACCCAGTACTTC,CASSWGLSGGASETQYF
many,TRBD2,TRBJ2-3,TRBV15,TGTGCCACCACGGCGGGGGGGCTGGGTACGCAGTATTTT,CATTAGGLGTQYF
-,TRBD2,TRBJ2-1,TRBV7-3,TGTGCCAGCAGCCCTGGGACTAGCGTGAATGAGCAGTTCTTC,CASSPGTSVNEQFF
-,-,TRBJ2-2,TRBV12-3/TRBV12-4,TGTGCCAGCAGACTTACCGGGGAGCTGTTTTTT,CASRLTGELFF
-,TRBD1,TRBJ2-2,TRBV7-2,TGTGCCAGCAGTCGCCGGGACAGGGACACCGGGGAGCTGTTTTTT,CASSRRDRDTGELFF
-,-,TRBJ1-1,TRBV25-1,TGTGCCAGCACCCAGGGGCGGGGAGCTTTCTTT,CASTQGRGAFF